The T cell receptor (beta chain) under discussion was sequenced for a study of blood T cell repertoires in COVID-19. Background on the study: The origin of the acute and convalescent COVID-19 samples was the United States, Italy and Spain. From T cells, B-cell-depleted T cells, or PBMCs came the material, which was cDNA or gDNA.

TCRdb's table, derived via immunoSEQ multiplex PCR, lists solely in-frame clones and lacks some. There are around 190,000 clones in the sample; 70% to 80% occur only once, and about 6.5% lies in the top ten. As for this clone: The sample has other DNA sequences that encode this CDR3 too.

In Seattle, patients joined the study during active infection and were tracked longitudinally. Germline V gene sequence: CDR1 SGHTA, CDR2 FQGNSA. The CDR3 spans 13 residues. V was clipped by 6 bases and J by 3 bases; unmatched bases: 4. This clonotype originated in a woman in her thirties or forties with COVID-19, enrolled during active disease. The sample consisted of peripheral blood. The rearrangement uses TRBV7-2 and TRBJ2-7; TRBD1 agrees at 8 bases. CDR3 DNA sequence: TGTGCCAGCAGAGACGGACAGGGCTACGAGCAGTACTTC. Amino acids: CASRDGQGYEQYF.